This T cell receptor beta chain was captured by sequencing in a study of blood T cell repertoires in COVID-19. Turning to the study itself: Researchers got acute and convalescent COVID-19 samples from the United States, Italy and Spain. T cells, B-cell-depleted T cells, or PBMCs supplied cDNA or gDNA.

Trimming cost V 6 bases and J 3 bases, with 18 bases left between them. Germline V lookup: CDR1 MNHGY, CDR2 SAAAGT. The CDR3 has 15 residues. Profiling relied on immunoSEQ multiplex PCR, and the TCRdb table lists in-frame clones only, not all of them. The sample carries a few hundred thousand clones, roughly 84% recorded once. The specimen was peripheral blood. The chain couples TRBV6-8 to TRBJ2-7; maybe TRBD1 (6 bases). The origin of this receptor is a woman aged 25 to 39 who had recovered from COVID-19. The CDR3: CASRPPDSRNYEQYF. CDR3 DNA: TGTGCCAGCAGGCCCCCGGACAGCCGAAACTACGAGCAGTACTTC.